This T cell receptor beta chain was sequenced in a study of early T cells in non-severe SARS-CoV-2 infection. MiXCR was run by TCRdb on the 5' RACE reads, yielding one entry per CDR3 protein. The data show 60,000 or so distinct CDR3 sequences, 10% to 15% seen once. This clonotype was picked up a small number of times. CDR1 is KGHDR, CDR2 SFDVKD, per germline. Between the trimmed V and J ends, which lost 4 bases and 1 base, there was a span of 5 bases. This CDR3 has 13 amino acids. The rearrangement uses TRBV24-1 and TRBJ2-3; no definite D call. The sample comprised whole blood. The receptor was derived from an adult who was a healthcare worker with PCR-confirmed SARS-CoV-2 infection or an uninfected control (not recorded which). CDR3 region: CATSDRRTDTQYF. In DNA, the CDR3 is TGTGCCACCAGTGACCGCCGCACAGATACGCAGTATTTT.